Listed here are 8 T cell receptor beta chains from one sample, sequenced in a study of brain T cells in children with intractable seizures. Time point here: blood from clinic visit 5 months post-surgery; TSC patient then seizure free. Profiling relied on immunoSEQ multiplex PCR, and the TCRdb table lists in-frame clones only, not all of them. The sample has about 340,000 clones; 85% to 95% are singletons. Sequencing used peripheral blood, obtained 4 to 5 months after surgery. These receptors were obtained from a boy under three years old with tuberous sclerosis and intractable seizures.

The chain combines TRBV6-6 with TRBJ1-1, with a weak D call TRBD1 (5 bases). The germline V gene encodes CDR1 MNHNY and CDR2 SVGAGI (reference sequence). There are 13 residues in the CDR3. V was trimmed by 2 bases and J by 7 bases, leaving 11 bases between them. The CDR3 is CASSYGGTGEAFF. In nucleotides, the CDR3 is TGTGCCAGCAGTTACGGGGGAACGGGTGAAGCTTTCTTT.

The chain couples TRBV29-1 to TRBJ1-5, with no clear D. Between the trimmed V and J ends, which lost 5 bases and 4 bases, there was a span of 18 bases. Germline V gene lookup returns CDR1 SQVTM and CDR2 ANQGSEA. The CDR3 has 15 amino acids. The CDR3 sequence: CSVIFSDTKNQPQHF. The DNA for the CDR3 is TGCAGCGTTATCTTCAGTGACACCAAGAATCAGCCCCAGCATTTT.

This chain links TRBV24-1 with TRBJ2-7, with D possibly matching TRBD1 (5 bases). CDR1 and CDR2 (germline): KGHDR, SFDVKD. The CDR3 totals 15 residues. Trimming removed 4 bases at V and 0 bases at J, with 12 bases between. CDR3 coding DNA: TGTGCCACCAGTGAAAGACAGATCCCCTCCTACGAGCAGTACTTC. It translates to CATSERQIPSYEQYF.

The V gene is TRBV2, the J gene TRBJ2-7; 9 bases match TRBD2. CDR3 length equals 15 residues. J lost 2 bases, V lost 3 bases, and 5 bases had no gene match. CDR1 is SNHLY and CDR2 is FYNNEI in the germline V gene. The CDR3 region has the DNA TGTGCCAGCAGTGATTCTGCTAGCGGGACCTACGAGCAGTACTTC. The encoded protein is CASSDSASGTYEQYF.

This sequence joins TRBV10-1 and TRBJ2-3; no firm D call. The CDR3 totals 14 residues. The V gene's germline CDR1 is WNHNN and CDR2 SYGVQD (reference sequence). V lost 3 bases and J 5 bases, leaving 12 bases between the germline ends. Written as DNA, the CDR3 is TGCGCCAGCAGTGACCCGGTCCTTCGAGATACGCAGTATTTT. This codes for CASSDPVLRDTQYF.

This chain joins TRBV14 and TRBJ2-1, with 9 bases aligning to TRBD1. V shed 4 bases, J shed 7 bases, and the junction held 8 bases outside the gene matches. The germline V gene encodes CDR1 SGHDN and CDR2 FVKESK. This CDR3 is 15 amino acids long. In nucleotides, the CDR3 is TGTGCCAGCAGCCCCTACAGGGGGCTTAGGAATGAGCAGTTCTTC. It specifies CASSPYRGLRNEQFF.

This clone was recorded a few times. This sequence joins TRBV13 and TRBJ1-6, with D uncertain. CDR1 and CDR2 from the germline V gene are PRHDT and FYEKMQ (reference sequence). The CDR3 sequence is 15 residues long. V was shortened by 5 bases and J by 9 bases, with 17 bases between the two germline ends. CDR3 region: CASSARALAGSPLHF. For the CDR3, the DNA is TGTGCCAGCAGCGCACGGGCCCTGGCAGGTTCACCCCTCCACTTT.

The genes are TRBV7-6 and TRBJ1-2, with a tentative D call TRBD1 (5 bases). CDR1 is SGHVS and CDR2 is FNYEAQ in the germline V gene. There are 11 residues in the CDR3. V was shortened by 11 bases and J by 8 bases, with 15 bases between the two germline ends. The CDR3 nucleotides read TGTGCCGCGGATTCGGGGGGGGGCTACACCTTC. It encodes CAADSGGGYTF. Full variable domain (rest looked up from reference TRBV7-6 and TRBJ1-2): GAGVSQSPRYKVTKRGQDVALRCDPISGHVSLYWYRQALGQGPEFLTYFNYEAQQDKSGLPNDRFSAERPEGSISTLTIQRTEQRDSAMYRCAADSGGGYTFGSGTRLTVV.